The 18 T cell receptor beta chains below were found in one sample sequenced in a study of post-analysis software for immune sequencing data. Presence of unique molecular identifiers characterized the TCR beta cDNA libraries. TCRdb reanalysed the PCR reads using MiXCR and keeps one entry per CDR3 protein. The sample has 750,000 to 950,000 distinct CDR3 sequences, roughly 58% seen once; the top ten hold approximately 4.5%. The study, taken as a whole, reports: Patients used a handful of TRBV segments, including TRBV5-6, TRBV5-1 and TRBV20-1, more often than controls.

These receptors' targets are unknown. The specimen sequenced was blood. The receptor set was obtained from a girl aged 10 to 17 with multiple sclerosis.

This clonotype was counted a few times. V gene TRBV14 combines with J gene TRBJ1-2; D is unclear. Germline V lookup: CDR1 SGHDN, CDR2 FVKESK. V was clipped by 1 base and J by 0 bases, with 9 bases between them. This CDR3 has 15 residues. CDR3 nucleotides: TGTGCCAGCAGCCAAGCCCACGGATCTAACTATGGCTACACCTTC. Its protein product is CASSQAHGSNYGYTF.

For this clonotype: This clone may be a read error of a much larger clone one base away. The rearrangement links TRBV10-3 to TRBJ2-4, with D maybe TRBD2 (5 bases). The V gene's germline CDR1 is ENHRY and CDR2 SYGVKD. V lost 2 bases and J 15 bases, leaving 14 bases between the germline ends. CDR3 length: 12 residues. CDR3 sequence reads: CAISETRALRYF. CDR3 nucleotide sequence: TGTGCCATCAGTGAGACGAGGGCGTTGCGGTACTTC.

The chain joins TRBV7-8 to TRBJ1-2, with 9 bases identical to TRBD1. The V and J ends lost 5 bases and 4 bases, in that order; junction bases with no gene match: 8. The length of the CDR3 is 15 residues. From germline, CDR1 is SGHVS and CDR2 FQNEAQ. For the CDR3, the DNA is TGTGCCAGCAGCCAAGGGACAGGGCAAACCTATGGCTACACCTTC. This translates into CASSQGTGQTYGYTF.

V usage is TRBV10-3 and J usage is TRBJ2-1, with TRBD2 as a possible D gene (5 bases). This CDR3 spans 15 amino acids. V was pared by 0 bases and J by 0 bases, with 6 bases between. Germline V lookup: CDR1 ENHRY, CDR2 SYGVKD. The CDR3, as DNA: TGTGCCATCAGTGAGTCACTAGGCTCCTACAATGAGCAGTTCTTC. It translates to CAISESLGSYNEQFF.

The CDR3 sequence: CASSQAPGRETQYF. The CDR3 DNA is TGTGCCAGCAGCCAAGCGCCAGGAAGGGAGACCCAGTACTTC. The V and J genes are TRBV3-1 and TRBJ2-5; D unclear. CDR1 LGHDT and CDR2 YNNKEL come from the germline V gene (reference sequence). V dropped 1 base and J dropped 5 bases, with 11 bases sitting between them. The CDR3 sequence is 14 residues long.

This chain uses TRBV7-9 with TRBJ2-1; tentatively, D is TRBD2 (5 bases). The CDR3 covers 13 residues. Trimming left V 1 base short and J 12 bases short, with 13 bases between. Germline lookup yields CDR1 SEHNR and CDR2 FQNEAQ (reference sequence). The chain's CDR3 is CASSLGGIDGQFF. The CDR3 DNA reads TGTGCCAGCAGCTTAGGAGGGATCGATGGGCAGTTCTTC.

This sequence joins TRBV4-1 and TRBJ2-4; TRBD2 might be the D (5 bases). There are 19 residues in the CDR3. V was cut by 4 bases and J by 0 bases, with 22 bases left in between. Per the germline V gene, CDR1 is MGHRA and CDR2 is YSYEKL. Here the CDR3 reads CASSPREGSGILAKNIQYF. The CDR3 coding sequence is TGCGCCAGCAGCCCCCGGGAAGGGAGTGGTATTCTAGCCAAAAACATTCAGTACTTC.

This clonotype has a handful of counts. The chain links TRBV5-1 to TRBJ2-7; D perhaps matches TRBD2 (5 bases). V was trimmed by 4 bases and J by 1 base, leaving 15 bases between them. Germline-derived CDR1 and CDR2 are SGHRS and YFSETQ. CDR3 length: 15 amino acids. The CDR3 protein is CASSRGEGWSYEQYF. The CDR3 region has the DNA TGCGCCAGCAGCCGGGGTGAGGGCTGGTCCTACGAGCAGTACTTC. The full variable domain, with the rest looked up from reference TRBV5-1 and TRBJ2-7, is KAGVTQTPRYLIKTRGQQVTLSCSPISGHRSVSWYQQTPGQGLQFLFEYFSETQRNKGNFPGRFSGRQFSNSRSEMNVSTLELGDSALYLCASSRGEGWSYEQYFGPGTRLTVT.

This clonotype was seen only a few times. The chain carries TRBV6-2 or TRBV6-3 and TRBJ2-7, with 8 bases lining up with TRBD2. The V gene's germline CDR1 is MNHEY and CDR2 SVGEGT. The ends lost 2 bases at V and 3 bases at J; junction bases unmatched: 15. CDR3 length: 18 amino acids. The CDR3 reads CASSYGLAGVMGYYEQYF. In DNA form, the CDR3 reads TGTGCCAGCAGTTACGGGCTAGCGGGTGTCATGGGATACTACGAGCAGTACTTC.

V gene TRBV18 combines with J gene TRBJ2-4; TRBD1 or TRBD2 may be the D gene (5 bases each). Trimming took 5 bases from V and 1 from J, leaving 6 bases between them. This CDR3 has 13 amino acids. Germline V CDR1 and CDR2: KGHSH, LQKENI. CDR3 sequence (DNA): TGTGCCAGCTCAGGGACGGCCAAAAACATTCAGTACTTC. Its translation is CASSGTAKNIQYF.

The table lists this clonotype with a few counts. J is TRBJ2-1 and V is TRBV4-2; either TRBD1 or TRBD2 may supply D (5 bases each). Per the germline V gene, CDR1 is LGHNA and CDR2 is YNFKEQ. Trimming stripped 4 bases from V and 5 bases from J, with 24 bases between. The CDR3 is made up of 18 amino acids. As DNA, the CDR3 is TGTGCCAGCAGCCCCGACCTGGTCCTGGGGGATGTTAACAATGAGCAGTTCTTC. Its protein product is CASSPDLVLGDVNNEQFF.

As regards this clonotype: Mismatch with germline at one junction end may stem from a read error. The rearrangement joins TRBV29-1 to TRBJ2-5; 8 bases align to TRBD1. CDR1 and CDR2 from the germline V gene are SQVTM and ANQGSEA. The CDR3 spans 15 residues. The CDR3 nucleotides are TGCGGCGTTGAAGATCTGGCAGGGGGCGGTGAGACCCAGTACTTC. The encoded protein is CGVEDLAGGGETQYF.

This clonotype has more than one count but fewer than ten. This CDR3 is CASSQLAGEQYF. In nucleotides, the CDR3 is TGTGCCAGCAGCCAATTAGCGGGAGAGCAGTATTTT. This chain connects TRBV3-1 to TRBJ2-3, with 9 bases aligning to TRBD2. J gave up 11 bases and V 2 bases, and 2 bases lay outside the gene matches. CDR3 length equals 12 residues. Germline-derived CDR1 and CDR2 are LGHDT and YNNKEL (reference sequence).

This chain connects TRBV20-1 to TRBJ2-3; D ambiguous. Trimming pared 5 bases from V and 2 bases from J, leaving 14 bases between. From germline, CDR1 is DFQATT and CDR2 SNEGSKA (reference sequence). The CDR3 runs 14 residues. CDR3 loop: CSAQEGRPTDTQYF. The CDR3 DNA is TGCAGTGCTCAGGAAGGACGCCCCACAGATACGCAGTATTTT.

This clonotype was recorded many times. CDR3 in DNA: TGCAGCGTTGAAGAAAAGGATACGCAGTATTTT. As protein: CSVEEKDTQYF. The chain joins TRBV29-1 to TRBJ2-3; the D is unclear. Trimming left V 0 bases short and J 6 bases short, with 4 bases between. Germline assignment: CDR1 SQVTM and CDR2 ANQGSEA. The CDR3 covers 11 residues.

V is TRBV5-6 and J is TRBJ1-2, with a possible D match to TRBD1 (6 bases). This CDR3 region has 14 residues. Germline loops: CDR1 SGHDT, CDR2 YYEEEE. With 4 bases removed from V and 2 bases from J, the gap between germline ends came to 12 bases. The CDR3 protein is CASSHGQTNYGYTF. The CDR3, as DNA: TGTGCCAGCAGCCACGGACAGACAAACTATGGCTACACCTTC.

The rearrangement links TRBV6-5 to TRBJ2-7; either TRBD1 or TRBD2 may fit D (6 bases each). V shed 0 bases and J shed 0 bases, with 24 bases lying between them. Germline V lookup: CDR1 MNHEY, CDR2 SVGAGI. The CDR3 extends over 20 amino acids. The DNA for the CDR3 is TGTGCCAGCAGTTACTCTCCCGGGGGAGTGGGGGACAAGGGCTCCTACGAGCAGTACTTC. This gives the protein CASSYSPGGVGDKGSYEQYF.

The V call is TRBV5-1, the J call TRBJ2-7, with 9 bases that match TRBD2. This CDR3 spans 15 amino acids. After removal of 0 bases from V and 2 bases from J, the junction contained 3 bases not matched to a gene. From germline, CDR1 is SGHRS and CDR2 YFSETQ. Here the CDR3 reads CASSLASSGTYEQYF. CDR3 coding DNA: TGCGCCAGCAGCTTGGCGTCTAGCGGGACCTACGAGCAGTACTTC.